This TCR beta chain was retrieved from a study of OX40 agonist ivuxolimab in advanced cancers. General study points: Circulating CD4+ and CD8+ T cells showed clonal expansion by week 6 at 0.1 to 3.0 mg/kg. Expanded clones belonging to CD8+ T cells outnumbered, on average, those of CD4+.

This CDR3 spans 15 amino acids. Looked up from germline, CDR1 is SGHRS and CDR2 is YFSETQ. Autoimmune disease history or systemic immunosuppression excluded patients. Assay: immunoSEQ multiplex PCR; the TCRdb copy retains only in-frame clones and omits some. The table lists fewer than 65,000 clones, 90% of them singletons, with approximately 5% in the top ten. For this clone: Its specificity is not known. At one boundary the junction diverges from the germline segment, which might be a read error.

The source of this sequence is an adult with an advanced solid tumor such as melanoma, head and neck, liver or kidney cancer. V usage is TRBV5-1 and J usage is TRBJ2-1, with TRBD2 identical over 13 bases. The sequences come from CD4+ or CD8+ T cells sorted from blood, collected in a trial of the OX40 agonist ivuxolimab. The CDR3: CASSLGLAGLDEQFF. CDR3 nucleotides: TGCGCCAGCAGTTTGGGACTAGCGGGATTGGATGAGCAGTTCTTC.